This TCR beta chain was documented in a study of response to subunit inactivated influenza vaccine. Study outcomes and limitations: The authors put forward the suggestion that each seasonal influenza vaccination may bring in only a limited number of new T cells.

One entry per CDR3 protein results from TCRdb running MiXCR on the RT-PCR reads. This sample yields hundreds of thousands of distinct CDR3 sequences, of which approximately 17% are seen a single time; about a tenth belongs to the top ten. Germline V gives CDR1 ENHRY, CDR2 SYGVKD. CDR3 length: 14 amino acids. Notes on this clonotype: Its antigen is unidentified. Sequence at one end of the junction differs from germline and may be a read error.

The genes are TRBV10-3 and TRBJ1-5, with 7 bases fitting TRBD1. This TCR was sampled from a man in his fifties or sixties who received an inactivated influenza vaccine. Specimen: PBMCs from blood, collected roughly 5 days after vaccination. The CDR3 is CAISRTGDDQPQHF. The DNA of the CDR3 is TGTGCGATCAGCCGCACAGGGGATGATCAGCCCCAGCATTTT.